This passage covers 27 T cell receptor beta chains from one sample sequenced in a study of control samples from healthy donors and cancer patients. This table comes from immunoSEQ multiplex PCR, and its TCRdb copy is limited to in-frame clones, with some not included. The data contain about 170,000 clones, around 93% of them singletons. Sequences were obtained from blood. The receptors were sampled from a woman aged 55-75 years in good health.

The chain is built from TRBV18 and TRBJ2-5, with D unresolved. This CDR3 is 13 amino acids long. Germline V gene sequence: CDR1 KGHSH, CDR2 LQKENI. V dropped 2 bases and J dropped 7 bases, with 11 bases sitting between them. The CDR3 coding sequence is TGTGCCAGCTCACCATTACCGGCCGGGACCCAGTACTTC. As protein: CASSPLPAGTQYF.

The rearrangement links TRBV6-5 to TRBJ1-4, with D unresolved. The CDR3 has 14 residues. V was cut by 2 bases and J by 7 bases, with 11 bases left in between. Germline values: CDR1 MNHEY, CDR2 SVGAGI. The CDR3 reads CASSYKGFSEKLFF. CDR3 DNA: TGTGCCAGCAGTTACAAAGGGTTTAGTGAAAAACTGTTTTTT.

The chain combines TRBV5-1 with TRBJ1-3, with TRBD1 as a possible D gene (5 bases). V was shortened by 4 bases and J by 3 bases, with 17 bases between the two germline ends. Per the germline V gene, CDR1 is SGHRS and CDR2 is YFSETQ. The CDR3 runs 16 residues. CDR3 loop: CASSQSSAGFGNTIYF. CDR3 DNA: TGCGCCAGCAGCCAGTCCAGTGCAGGGTTTGGAAACACCATATATTTT.

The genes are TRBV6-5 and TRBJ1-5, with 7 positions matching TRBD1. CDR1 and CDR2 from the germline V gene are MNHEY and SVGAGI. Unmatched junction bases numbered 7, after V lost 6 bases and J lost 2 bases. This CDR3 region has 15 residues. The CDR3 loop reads CASRPPGGGNQPQHF. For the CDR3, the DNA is TGTGCCAGCAGACCGCCAGGGGGGGGCAATCAGCCCCAGCATTTT.

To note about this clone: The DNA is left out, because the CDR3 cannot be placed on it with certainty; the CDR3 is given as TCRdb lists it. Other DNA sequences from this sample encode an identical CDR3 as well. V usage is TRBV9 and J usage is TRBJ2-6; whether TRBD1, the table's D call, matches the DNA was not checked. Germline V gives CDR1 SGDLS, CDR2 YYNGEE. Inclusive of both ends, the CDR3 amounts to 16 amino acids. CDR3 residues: CASSVGSGSGANVLTF.

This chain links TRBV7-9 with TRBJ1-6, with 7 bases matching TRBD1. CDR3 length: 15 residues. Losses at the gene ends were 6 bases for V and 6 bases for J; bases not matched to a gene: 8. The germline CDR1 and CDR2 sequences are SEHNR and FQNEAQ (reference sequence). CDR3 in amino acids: CASSLTGLSNSPLHF. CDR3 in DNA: TGTGCCAGCAGTTTGACAGGGCTTAGTAATTCACCCCTCCACTTT.

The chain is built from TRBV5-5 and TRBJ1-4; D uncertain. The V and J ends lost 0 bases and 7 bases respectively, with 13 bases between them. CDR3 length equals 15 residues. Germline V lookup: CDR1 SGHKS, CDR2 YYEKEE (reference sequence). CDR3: CASSLESGRAEKLFF. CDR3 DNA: TGTGCCAGCAGCTTGGAGTCCGGAAGGGCTGAAAAACTGTTTTTT.

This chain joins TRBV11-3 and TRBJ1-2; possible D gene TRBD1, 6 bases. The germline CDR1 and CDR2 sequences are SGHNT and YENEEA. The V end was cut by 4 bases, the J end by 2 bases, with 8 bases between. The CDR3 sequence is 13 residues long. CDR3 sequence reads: CASSSTGNYGYTF. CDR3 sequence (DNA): TGTGCCAGCAGCTCCACAGGGAACTATGGCTACACCTTC. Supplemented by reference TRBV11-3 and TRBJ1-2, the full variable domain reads EAGVVQSPRYKIIEKKQPVAFWCNPISGHNTLYWYLQNLGQGPELLIRYENEEAVDDSQLPKDRFSAERLKGVDSTLKIQPAELGDSAVYLCASSSTGNYGYTFGSGTRLTVV.

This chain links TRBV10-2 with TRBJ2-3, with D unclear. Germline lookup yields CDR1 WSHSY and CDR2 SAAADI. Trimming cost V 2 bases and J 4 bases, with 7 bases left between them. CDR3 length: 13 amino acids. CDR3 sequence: CASSEVPADTQYF. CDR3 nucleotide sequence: TGCGCCAGCAGTGAGGTACCCGCAGATACGCAGTATTTT.

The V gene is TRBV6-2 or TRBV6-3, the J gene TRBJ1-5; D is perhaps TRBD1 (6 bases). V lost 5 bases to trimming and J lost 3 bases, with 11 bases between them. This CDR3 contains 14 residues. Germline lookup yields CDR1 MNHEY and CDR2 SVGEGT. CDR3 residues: CASSQGMINQPQHF. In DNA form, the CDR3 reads TGTGCCAGCAGTCAGGGGATGATCAATCAGCCCCAGCATTTT.

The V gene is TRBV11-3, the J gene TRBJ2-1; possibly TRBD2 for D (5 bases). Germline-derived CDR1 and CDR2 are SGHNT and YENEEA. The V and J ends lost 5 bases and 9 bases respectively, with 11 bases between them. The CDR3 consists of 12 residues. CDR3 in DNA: TGTGCCAGCAGCCCTAGCTCCGGTGAGCAGTTCTTC. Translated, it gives CASSPSSGEQFF. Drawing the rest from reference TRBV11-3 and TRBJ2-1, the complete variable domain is EAGVVQSPRYKIIEKKQPVAFWCNPISGHNTLYWYLQNLGQGPELLIRYENEEAVDDSQLPKDRFSAERLKGVDSTLKIQPAELGDSAVYLCASSPSSGEQFFGPGTRLTVL.

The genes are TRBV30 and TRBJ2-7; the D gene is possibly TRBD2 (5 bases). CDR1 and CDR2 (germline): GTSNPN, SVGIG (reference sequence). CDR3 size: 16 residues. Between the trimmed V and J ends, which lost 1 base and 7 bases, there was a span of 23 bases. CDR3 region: CAWSGEGSWPTGEQYF. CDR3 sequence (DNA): TGTGCCTGGAGTGGAGAGGGATCTTGGCCGACGGGGGAGCAGTACTTC.

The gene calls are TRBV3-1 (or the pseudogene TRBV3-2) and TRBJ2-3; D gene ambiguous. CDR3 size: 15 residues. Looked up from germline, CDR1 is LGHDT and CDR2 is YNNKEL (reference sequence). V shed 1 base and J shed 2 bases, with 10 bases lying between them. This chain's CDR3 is CASSQVPGTTDTQYF. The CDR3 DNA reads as TGTGCCAGCAGCCAAGTCCCAGGAACCACAGATACGCAGTATTTT.

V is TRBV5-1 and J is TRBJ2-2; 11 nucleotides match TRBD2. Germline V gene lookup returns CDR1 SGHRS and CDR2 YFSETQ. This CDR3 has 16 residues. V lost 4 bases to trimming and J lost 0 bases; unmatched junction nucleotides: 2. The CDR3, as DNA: TGCGCCAGCAGCATTAGCGGGGGGGCGAACACCGGGGAGCTGTTTTTT. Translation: CASSISGGANTGELFF.

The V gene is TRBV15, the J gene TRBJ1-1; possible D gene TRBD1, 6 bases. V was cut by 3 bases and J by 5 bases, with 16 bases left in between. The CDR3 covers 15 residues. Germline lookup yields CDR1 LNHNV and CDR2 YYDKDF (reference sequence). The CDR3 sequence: CATSRTATGRTEAFF. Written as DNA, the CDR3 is TGTGCCACCAGCAGGACCGCAACAGGGAGGACTGAAGCTTTCTTT.

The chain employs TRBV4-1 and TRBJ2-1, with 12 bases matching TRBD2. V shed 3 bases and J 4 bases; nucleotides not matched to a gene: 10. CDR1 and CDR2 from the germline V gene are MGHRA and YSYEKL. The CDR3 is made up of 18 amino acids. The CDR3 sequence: CASSHLTRTSGDYNEQFF. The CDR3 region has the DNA TGCGCCAGCAGCCACCTAACTCGGACTAGCGGGGATTACAATGAGCAGTTCTTC.

This CDR3 is CASSLDRNTGELFF. As DNA, the CDR3 is TGTGCCAGCAGCCTGGACAGGAACACCGGGGAGCTGTTTTTT. The V gene is TRBV2, the J gene TRBJ2-2; D possibly corresponds to TRBD1 (6 bases). The germline gives CDR1 SNHLY, CDR2 FYNNEI. Trimming took off 6 bases at V and 1 base at J, with 9 bases between the two ends. This CDR3 is built from 14 residues.

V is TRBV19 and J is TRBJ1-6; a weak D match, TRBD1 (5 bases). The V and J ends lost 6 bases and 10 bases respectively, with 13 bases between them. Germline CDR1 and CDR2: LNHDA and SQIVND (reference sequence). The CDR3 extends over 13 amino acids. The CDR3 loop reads CASSLQRDSPLHF. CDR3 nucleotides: TGTGCCAGTAGCCTCCAGAGGGACTCACCCCTCCACTTT.

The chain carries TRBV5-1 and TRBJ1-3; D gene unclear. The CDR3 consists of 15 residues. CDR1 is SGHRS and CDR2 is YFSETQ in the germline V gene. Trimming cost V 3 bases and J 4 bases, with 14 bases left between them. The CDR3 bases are TGCGCCAGCAGCTGGGAGACGCCGACAGGAAACACCATATATTTT. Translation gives CASSWETPTGNTIYF.

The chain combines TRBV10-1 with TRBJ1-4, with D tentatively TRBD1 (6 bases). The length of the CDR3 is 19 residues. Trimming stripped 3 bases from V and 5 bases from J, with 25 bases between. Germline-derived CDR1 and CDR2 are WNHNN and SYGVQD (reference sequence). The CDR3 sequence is CASSEFWRDKQSGNEKLFF. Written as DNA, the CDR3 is TGCGCCAGCAGTGAATTTTGGAGGGACAAGCAAAGCGGAAATGAAAAACTGTTTTTT.

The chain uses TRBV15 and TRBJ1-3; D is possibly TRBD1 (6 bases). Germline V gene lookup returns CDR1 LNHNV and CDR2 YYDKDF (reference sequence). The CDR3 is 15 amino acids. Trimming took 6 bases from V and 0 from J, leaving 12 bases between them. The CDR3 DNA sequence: TGTGCCACCAGAGCTACAGGGTTCTCTGGAAACACCATATATTTT. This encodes CATRATGFSGNTIYF.

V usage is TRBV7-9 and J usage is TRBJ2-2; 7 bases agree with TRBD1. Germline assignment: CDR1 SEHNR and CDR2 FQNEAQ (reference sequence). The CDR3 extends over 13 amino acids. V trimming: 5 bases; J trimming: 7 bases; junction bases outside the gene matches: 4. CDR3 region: CASSLRDSGELFF. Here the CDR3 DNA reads TGTGCCAGCAGCCTAAGGGACAGCGGGGAGCTGTTTTTT.

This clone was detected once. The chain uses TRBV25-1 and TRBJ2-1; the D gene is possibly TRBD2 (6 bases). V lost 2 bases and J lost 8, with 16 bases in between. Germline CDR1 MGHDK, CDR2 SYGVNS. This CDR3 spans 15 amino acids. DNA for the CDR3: TGTGCCAGCAGTGAAACAGACCGGGACTGGCATGAGCAGTTCTTC. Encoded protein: CASSETDRDWHEQFF.

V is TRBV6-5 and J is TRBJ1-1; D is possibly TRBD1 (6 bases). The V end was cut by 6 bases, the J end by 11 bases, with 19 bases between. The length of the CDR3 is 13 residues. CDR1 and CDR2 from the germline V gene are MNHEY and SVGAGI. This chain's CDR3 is CASSKDRKRDAFF. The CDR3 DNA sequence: TGTGCCAGCAGCAAAGACAGGAAAAGGGACGCTTTCTTT.

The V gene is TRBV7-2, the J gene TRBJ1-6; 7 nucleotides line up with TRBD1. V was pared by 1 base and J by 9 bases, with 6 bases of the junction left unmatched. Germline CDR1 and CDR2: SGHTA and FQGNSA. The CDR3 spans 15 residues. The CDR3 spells CASSLDEGARSPLHF. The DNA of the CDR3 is TGTGCCAGCAGCTTAGATGAGGGGGCACGTTCACCCCTCCACTTT.

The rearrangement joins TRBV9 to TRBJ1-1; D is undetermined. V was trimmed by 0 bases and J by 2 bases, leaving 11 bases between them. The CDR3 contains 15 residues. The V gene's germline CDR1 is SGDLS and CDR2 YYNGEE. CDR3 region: CASSVGAGSNTEAFF. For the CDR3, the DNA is TGTGCCAGCAGCGTAGGGGCTGGCAGTAACACTGAAGCTTTCTTT. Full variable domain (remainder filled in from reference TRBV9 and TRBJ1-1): DSGVTQTPKHLITATGQRVTLRCSPRSGDLSVYWYQQSLDQGLQFLIQYYNGEERAKGNILERFSAQQFPDLHSELNLSSLELGDSALYFCASSVGAGSNTEAFFGQGTRLTVV.

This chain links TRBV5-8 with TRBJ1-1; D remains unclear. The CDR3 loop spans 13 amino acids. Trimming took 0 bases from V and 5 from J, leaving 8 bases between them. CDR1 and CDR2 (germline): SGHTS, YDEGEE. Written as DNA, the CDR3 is TGTGCCAGCAGCTTGGACTCGAGGACTGAAGCTTTCTTT. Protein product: CASSLDSRTEAFF.